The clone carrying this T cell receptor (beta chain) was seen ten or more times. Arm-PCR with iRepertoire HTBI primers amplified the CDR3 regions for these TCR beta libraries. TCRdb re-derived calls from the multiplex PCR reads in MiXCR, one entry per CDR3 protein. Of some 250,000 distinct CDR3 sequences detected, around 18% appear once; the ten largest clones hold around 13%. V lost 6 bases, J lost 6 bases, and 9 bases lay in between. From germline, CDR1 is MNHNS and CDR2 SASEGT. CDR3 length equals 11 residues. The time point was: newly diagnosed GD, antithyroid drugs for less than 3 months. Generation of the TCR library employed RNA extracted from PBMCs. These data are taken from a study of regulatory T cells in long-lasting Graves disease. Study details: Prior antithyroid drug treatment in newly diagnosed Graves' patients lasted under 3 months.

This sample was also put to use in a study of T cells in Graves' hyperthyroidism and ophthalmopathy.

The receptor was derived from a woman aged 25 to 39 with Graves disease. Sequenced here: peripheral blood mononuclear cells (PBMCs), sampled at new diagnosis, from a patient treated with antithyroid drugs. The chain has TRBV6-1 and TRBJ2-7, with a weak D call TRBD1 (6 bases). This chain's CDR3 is CASRSGVEQYF. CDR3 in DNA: TGTGCCAGCAGGTCAGGGGTCGAGCAGTACTTC.